The rows below give T cell receptor beta chains drawn from one sample of a study of CD8+ T cells in alopecia areata. Sequencing was performed with immunoSEQ multiplex PCR; in TCRdb, only in-frame clones are kept and a portion is missing. The sample holds over 150,000 clones; roughly 64% are singletons and the top ten take about 5.5%. The sequencing used CD4+ T cells sorted from blood, collected at week 24, from a patient treated with tofacitinib. These receptors were obtained from a human donor with alopecia areata. Each CDR3 is given with its conserved first and last residue. A D gene is named only where the DNA matches it firmly. Where a row states a size, it is once, few, many or the class of an expanded clone; other rows omit it.

>.|13|TRBD1|TRBJ1-1|TRBV29-1
CSGRQGRETEAFF
TGCAGCGGTAGACAGGGACGGGAGACTGAAGCTTTCTTT
>.|13|.|TRBJ1-1|TRBV29-1
CSAREWLGTEAFF
TGCAGCGCTCGAGAGTGGTTAGGGACTGAAGCTTTCTTT
>.|16|TRBD2|TRBJ2-1|TRBV5-1
CASSAGLAGVLNEQFF
TGCGCCAGCAGCGCGGGACTAGCGGGAGTCCTCAATGAGCAGTTCTTC
>.|12|.|TRBJ1-2|TRBV5-6
CASSLSLYGYTF
TGTGCCAGCAGCTTGTCACTCTATGGCTACACCTTC
>.|14|.|TRBJ1-5|TRBV7-2
CASSLDGENQPQHF
TGTGCCAGCAGTCTAGATGGGGAAAATCAGCCCCAGCATTTT
>.|17|.|TRBJ2-3|TRBV9
CASSSPMRQGMGDTQYF
TGTGCCAGCAGCTCACCCATGAGGCAGGGGATGGGAGATACGCAGTATTTT
>.|14|TRBD1|TRBJ2-2|TRBV5-1
CASSPGQGAGELFF
TGCGCCAGCAGCCCGGGACAGGGGGCCGGGGAGCTGTTTTTT
>.|13|TRBD2|TRBJ2-3|TRBV7-9
CASGRGDTDTQYF
TGTGCCAGTGGACGGGGGGACACAGATACGCAGTATTTT
>.|15|.|TRBJ2-1|TRBV11-2
CASSPTTGTYNEQFF
TGTGCCAGCAGCCCCACCACAGGAACCTACAATGAGCAGTTCTTC
>.|13|.|TRBJ2-7|TRBV30
CAWSGISGYEQYF
TGTGCCTGGAGTGGAATTTCAGGGTACGAGCAGTACTTC
>few|16|.|TRBJ1-5|TRBV30
CAWSVVGGLSNQPQHF
TGTGCCTGGAGTGTTGTGGGAGGGTTGAGCAATCAGCCCCAGCATTTT
>.|15|TRBD2|TRBJ2-1|TRBV4-1
CASSQLAGGRDEQFF
TGCGCCAGCAGCCAACTGGCGGGGGGGCGGGATGAGCAGTTCTTC
>.|18|TRBD2|TRBJ2-2|TRBV4-3
CASSQDFGASGNTGELFF
TGCGCCAGCAGCCAGGACTTTGGAGCTAGCGGGAACACCGGGGAGCTGTTTTTT
>few|13|.|TRBJ2-3|TRBV5-5
CASRQATGDTQYF
TGTGCCAGCAGGCAGGCGACGGGAGATACGCAGTATTTT
>.|15|.|TRBJ2-2|TRBV5-1
CASSLAGAGTGELFF
TGCGCCAGCAGCTTGGCAGGGGCTGGCACCGGGGAGCTGTTTTTT
>.|15|.|TRBJ1-6|TRBV6-1
CASSEHTGYNSPLHF
TGTGCCAGCAGTGAACACACAGGCTATAATTCACCCCTCCACTTT
>.|15|TRBD2|TRBJ2-7|TRBV5-1
CASSVSGTSASQRYF
TGCGCCAGCAGCGTAAGTGGGACTAGCGCGTCTCAGCGGTACTTC
>.|13|.|TRBJ2-3|TRBV7-6
CASSSTVVDTQYF
TGTGCCAGCAGCTCAACTGTGGTAGATACGCAGTATTTT
>.|13|.|TRBJ1-2|TRBV6-5
CASTQGLSYGYTF
TGTGCCAGCACGCAGGGCCTTAGCTATGGCTACACCTTC
>few|13|.|TRBJ1-1|TRBV29-1
CSVTQAVGTEAFF
TGCAGCGTTACCCAGGCAGTCGGGACTGAAGCTTTCTTT
>.|14|.|TRBJ1-2|TRBV27
CASSLSRTAYGYTF
TGTGCCAGCAGTTTATCTAGGACAGCCTATGGCTACACCTTC
>.|14|.|TRBJ1-1|TRBV7-2
CASSLEGGTTEAFF
TGTGCCAGCAGCTTAGAAGGGGGAACCACTGAAGCTTTCTTT
>few|16|TRBD1|TRBJ1-5|TRBV28
CASRIRGGEGNQPQHF
TGTGCCAGCAGGATTCGAGGGGGCGAGGGCAATCAGCCCCAGCATTTT
>.|15|.|TRBJ2-3|TRBV19
CASVPPRGGTDTQYF
TGTGCCAGTGTACCCCCAAGGGGCGGCACAGATACGCAGTATTTT
>few|14|.|TRBJ2-3|TRBV6-6
CASSYGGFGDTQYF
TGTGCCAGCAGTTATGGGGGCTTTGGGGATACGCAGTATTTT
>.|14|TRBD1|TRBJ2-5|TRBV4-1
CASSQGQYQETQYF
TGCGCCAGCAGCCAGGGACAGTACCAAGAGACCCAGTACTTC
>.|17|TRBD1|TRBJ2-7|TRBV7-2
CASSFESEGARSYEQYF
TGTGCCAGCAGCTTTGAGTCCGAGGGGGCGCGATCCTACGAGCAGTACTTC
>few|14|.|TRBJ2-3|TRBV9
CASSSNVGLDTQYF
TGTGCCAGCAGCTCCAATGTTGGACTAGATACGCAGTATTTT
>.|15|.|TRBJ1-1|TRBV19
CASSMGRRVNTEAFF
TGTGCCAGTAGTATGGGCAGAAGAGTTAACACTGAAGCTTTCTTT
>few|12|.|TRBJ2-1|TRBV5-4
CASSHTMNEQFF
TGTGCCAGCAGCCACACCATGAATGAGCAGTTCTTC
>.|14|TRBD1|TRBJ1-1|TRBV27
CATRRGQWGTEAFF
TGTGCCACAAGGAGGGGGCAGTGGGGCACTGAAGCTTTCTTT
>.|13|.|TRBJ2-1|TRBV10-3
CAISEDGVGEQFF
TGTGCCATCAGCGAGGATGGGGTCGGAGAGCAGTTCTTC
>few|15|TRBD2|TRBJ2-5|TRBV5-1
CASSRALAGQETQYF
TGCGCCAGCAGCCGGGCACTAGCGGGGCAAGAGACCCAGTACTTC
>few|16|.|TRBJ2-3|TRBV28
CATRNVWGGRSDTQYF
TGTGCCACCAGGAACGTTTGGGGGGGCCGCTCAGATACGCAGTATTTT
>.|14|.|TRBJ2-7|TRBV5-1
CASYRGTGSYEQYF
TGCGCCAGCTACCGGGGAACAGGGTCCTACGAGCAGTACTTC
>.|13|TRBD1|TRBJ2-5|TRBV29-1
CSARGTDQETQYF
TGCAGCGCCCGAGGGACAGATCAAGAGACCCAGTACTTC
>.|15|TRBD2|TRBJ2-7|TRBV5-1
CASRSASGSGYEQYF
TGCGCCAGCAGATCCGCTAGCGGGTCGGGCTACGAGCAGTACTTC
>.|13|.|TRBJ2-3|TRBV5-1
CASSLDTTDTQYF
TGCGCCAGCAGCTTGGATACTACAGATACGCAGTATTTT
>.|14|.|TRBJ1-1|TRBV29-1
CSVAGRLADTEAFF
TGCAGCGTTGCCGGGCGACTGGCGGACACTGAAGCTTTCTTT
>.|14|.|TRBJ2-3|TRBV7-2
CASSLSLAPDTQYF
TGTGCCAGCAGCTTATCCTTAGCCCCAGATACGCAGTATTTT
>.|15|.|TRBJ1-4|TRBV4-3
CASSLGDGGNEKLFF
TGCGCCAGCAGCCTGGGCGATGGCGGTAATGAAAAACTGTTTTTT
>.|14|.|TRBJ2-7|TRBV5-1
CASSLAQGFDEQYF
TGCGCCAGCAGCTTGGCACAGGGATTCGACGAGCAGTACTTC
>few|15|.|TRBJ2-3|TRBV13
CASSLGQGWTDTQYF
TGTGCCAGCAGCCTCGGGCAGGGATGGACAGATACGCAGTATTTT
>.|14|TRBD2|TRBJ2-7|TRBV10-3
CAITPAGGPYEQYF
TGTGCCATCACCCCAGCGGGGGGGCCTTACGAGCAGTACTTC
>.|13|.|TRBJ2-5|TRBV27
CASRRLGQETQYF
TGTGCCAGCAGAAGACTGGGACAAGAGACCCAGTACTTC
>.|18|.|TRBJ2-3|TRBV5-6
CASSLRGLPKLSTDTQYF
TGTGCCAGCAGCTTGAGGGGTCTTCCGAAACTAAGCACAGATACGCAGTATTTT
>.|11|.|TRBJ1-4|TRBV30
CAWSVGEKLFF
TGTGCCTGGAGTGTTGGTGAAAAACTGTTTTTT
>.|16|TRBD1|TRBJ1-6|TRBV10-3
CAISGRGQGTNSPLHF
TGTGCCATCAGTGGCCGGGGACAGGGGACAAATTCACCCCTCCACTTT
>.|11|.|TRBJ2-5|TRBV20-1
CSASSGETQYF
TGCAGTGCTAGTAGTGGAGAGACCCAGTACTTC
>.|14|.|TRBJ2-5|TRBV4-3
CASSQEGSGETQYF
TGCGCCAGCAGCCAAGAAGGTAGTGGGGAGACCCAGTACTTC
>.|13|.|TRBJ1-1|TRBV30
CAWSVREAGEAFF
TGTGCCTGGAGTGTCAGGGAGGCCGGCGAAGCTTTCTTT
>few|13|.|TRBJ2-2|TRBV18
CASSPPTDGELFF
TGTGCCAGCTCACCACCGACCGACGGGGAGCTGTTTTTT